The next 29 T cell receptor beta chains were all read from a single sample in a study of response to subunit inactivated influenza vaccine (dated by TCRdb to 2017 to 2018). The receptor library was made with RT-PCR. Sequenced on an Illumina HiSeq 2500. TCRdb reworked the public reads: Q25 trimming with fastp, MiXCR clone assembly, productive beta chains retained. Rows with one shared CDR3 protein collapse into an entry with the most common genes and DNA. A total of more than 400,000 distinct CDR3 sequences appear in this sample, 6.5% to 8% of them only once. Clones ranked in the top ten supply 10% to 15% of the sample. The starting material was PBMCs from blood, obtained roughly 24 months after vaccination. These receptors were obtained from a man aged 50-75 years who received an inactivated influenza vaccine. Donor details come from another sample of the same person, matched by shared clones.

CDR3 sequence (DNA): TGTGCCAGCAGAGAGGGTGGGGCCAACGTCCTGACTTTC. Protein: CASREGGANVLTF. The chain uses TRBV2 and TRBJ2-6, with D perhaps matching TRBD2 (5 bases). V lost 6 bases to trimming and J lost 3 bases, with 6 bases between them. From germline, CDR1 is SNHLY and CDR2 FYNNEI. This CDR3 is 13 amino acids long. Complete variable domain (other parts from reference TRBV2 and TRBJ2-6): EPEVTQTPSHQVTQMGQEVILRCVPISNHLYFYWYRQILGQKVEFLVSFYNNEISEKSEIFDDQFSVERPDGSNFTLKIRSTKLEDSAMYFCASREGGANVLTFGAGSRLTVL.

There are many counts of this clonotype. J is TRBJ2-4 and V is TRBV3-1; D is uncertain. The CDR3 spans 12 residues. The germline V gene encodes CDR1 LGHDT and CDR2 YNNKEL (reference sequence). Deletions cut 2 bases from V and 10 bases from J, with 9 bases between. Written as DNA, the CDR3 is TGTGCCAGCAGCCAATTTTTGGGAATTCAGTACTTC. It translates to CASSQFLGIQYF. The full variable domain, rest sourced from reference TRBV3-1 and TRBJ2-4, is DTAVSQTPKYLVTQMGNDKSIKCEQNLGHDTMYWYKQDSKKFLKIMFSYNNKELIINETVPNRFSPKSPDKAHLNLHINSLELGDSAVYFCASSQFLGIQYFGAGTRLSVL.

This clonotype appeared many times. The chain is built from TRBV11-2 and TRBJ2-1; 15 bases fit TRBD2. The germline gives CDR1 SGHAT, CDR2 FQNNGV. CDR3 length: 17 residues. Germline trimming cut 4 bases from V and 0 bases from J; bases unmatched to any gene: 1. This CDR3 reads CASSWTSGGASYNEQFF. Written as DNA, the CDR3 is TGTGCCAGCAGCTGGACTAGCGGGGGGGCCTCCTACAATGAGCAGTTCTTC.

This clonotype appeared a few times. The V gene is TRBV5-4, the J gene TRBJ2-7; no reliable D call. The V end was cut by 4 bases, the J end by 6 bases, with 14 bases between. Germline V gives CDR1 SGHNT, CDR2 YYREEE (reference sequence). There are 13 residues in the CDR3. DNA for the CDR3: TGTGCCAGCAGCCCCTTTGTGATGGGCGAGCAGTACTTC. Its protein is CASSPFVMGEQYF.

The chain has TRBV6-5 and TRBJ2-5; either TRBD1 or TRBD2 may supply D (5 bases each). Deletions cut 4 bases from V and 0 bases from J, with 15 bases between. The germline CDR1 and CDR2 sequences are MNHEY and SVGAGI. This CDR3 has 16 residues. This CDR3 is CASSSHGAGYQETQYF. The CDR3 nucleotides are TGTGCCAGCAGTTCTCACGGGGCGGGCTACCAAGAGACCCAGTACTTC.

The table lists this clonotype with many counts. The chain joins TRBV6-2 or TRBV6-3 to TRBJ1-6; D not resolved. CDR1 MNHEY and CDR2 SVGEGT come from the germline V gene. V was trimmed by 2 bases and J by 9 bases, leaving 17 bases between them. This CDR3 contains 16 residues. The CDR3 loop is CASSYPTTHLGSPLHF. The DNA of the CDR3 is TGTGCCAGCAGTTACCCAACGACCCATTTGGGTTCACCCCTCCACTTT.

For the CDR3, the DNA is TGCGCCAGCAGCCAAGATTTTCAAGCGGCTAGCACAGATACGCAGTATTTT. Translated, it gives CASSQDFQAASTDTQYF. The chain uses TRBV4-3 and TRBJ2-3; D is perhaps TRBD2 (5 bases). This CDR3 comprises 17 residues. Germline CDR1 is LGHNA and CDR2 is YSLEER. Trimming cost V 0 bases and J 0 bases, with 13 bases left between them.

This clonotype has just a few counts. The V and J genes are TRBV7-2 and TRBJ1-1; 10 bases are shared with TRBD1. Trimming took 1 base from V and 9 from J; bases not matched to a gene: 5. Per germline, CDR1 SGHTA and CDR2 FQGNSA. The CDR3 has 14 residues. The CDR3 region has the DNA TGTGCCAGCAGCTTAGTGCGGACAGGGGGTAAAGCTTTCTTT. Protein: CASSLVRTGGKAFF.

This clonotype was detected many times. The chain employs TRBV5-1 and TRBJ1-4; weak D call: TRBD1 (5 bases). The CDR3 has 17 amino acids. With 4 bases removed from V and 0 bases from J, the gap between germline ends came to 16 bases. Germline CDR1 is SGHRS and CDR2 is YFSETQ. CDR3 nucleotide sequence: TGCGCCAGCAGCCGAGCGTCGGGGCGAGCAACTAATGAAAAACTGTTTTTT. Encoded protein: CASSRASGRATNEKLFF.

This clonotype was picked up a small number of times. The V gene is TRBV20-1, the J gene TRBJ2-1; the D gene is possibly TRBD2 (7 bases). CDR3 length: 14 amino acids. The germline V gene encodes CDR1 DFQATT and CDR2 SNEGSKA (reference sequence). The CDR3 DNA reads as TGCAGCGCCTCTGGGGGGGGCGGCTACAATGAGCAGTTCTTC. This encodes CSASGGGGYNEQFF.

The chain links TRBV12-3 or TRBV12-4 to TRBJ2-5; 7 positions agree with TRBD2. The length of the CDR3 is 14 residues. Losses at the gene ends were 6 bases for V and 3 bases for J; bases not matched to a gene: 7. The CDR3 protein is CASRTAGREETQYF. The CDR3 bases are TGTGCCAGCAGGACCGCGGGGAGGGAAGAGACCCAGTACTTC.

This clonotype occurred many times. The genes are TRBV15 and TRBJ1-1, with unresolved D. Trimming removed 0 bases at V and 5 bases at J, with 7 bases between. The CDR3 loop spans 13 amino acids. Germline loops: CDR1 LNHNV, CDR2 YYDKDF (reference sequence). CDR3 in DNA: TGTGCCACCAGCAGAGATCATAGGACTGAAGCTTTCTTT. This translates into CATSRDHRTEAFF.

In this sample, this clonotype turned up many times. The chain combines TRBV6-1 with TRBJ2-2, with 7 bases fitting TRBD2. V lost 5 bases and J lost 4; bases outside the gene matches: 13. Germline V lookup: CDR1 MNHNS, CDR2 SASEGT. This CDR3 contains 17 residues. The CDR3 is CASSPRVGGGPTGELFF. The CDR3 bases are TGTGCCAGCAGTCCCCGGGTCGGGGGAGGGCCCACCGGGGAGCTGTTTTTT.

This clonotype was detected ten times or more. The chain recombines TRBV29-1 with TRBJ2-7, with D hard to call. V lost 2 bases and J lost 7, with 15 bases in between. The CDR3 contains 13 residues. Per germline, CDR1 SQVTM and CDR2 ANQGSEA. CDR3 DNA: TGCAGCGTTGAAAAGACGGACCCCTGGGAGCAGTACTTC. It specifies CSVEKTDPWEQYF.

Concerning this clonotype itself: This sequence may be a read error, since a much larger clone differs from it by one base. The V gene is TRBV7-2, the J gene TRBJ1-3; no reliable D call. Germline CDR1 is SGHTA and CDR2 is FQGNSA. The CDR3 covers 17 residues. V was cut by 2 bases and J by 1 base, with 15 bases left in between. The CDR3 sequence is CASSLMVGRWSGNTIYF. CDR3 bases: TGTGCCAGCAGCTTAATGGTGGGGAGGTGGTCTGGAAACACCATATATTTT.

This clonotype has just a few counts. The gene calls are TRBV12-3 or TRBV12-4 and TRBJ2-2; no reliable D call. V shed 6 bases and J shed 6 bases, with 8 bases lying between them. This CDR3 spans 12 amino acids. The chain's CDR3 is CASRSLAGELFF. CDR3 coding DNA: TGTGCCAGCAGGTCCCTCGCCGGGGAGCTGTTTTTT.

This chain joins TRBV7-2 and TRBJ2-5; 7 positions match TRBD1. The trim removed 4 bases at V and 2 bases at J, leaving 7 bases unmatched. The CDR3 covers 15 residues. CDR1 and CDR2 from the germline V gene are SGHTA and FQGNSA. CDR3 coding DNA: TGTGCCAGCAGCTCGAGAGGGGGCGAACAAGAGACCCAGTACTTC. Residues: CASSSRGGEQETQYF.

This clonotype was observed at least ten times. This chain uses TRBV4-1 with TRBJ1-3; D remains ambiguous. Germline CDR1 MGHRA, CDR2 YSYEKL. Trimming took 0 bases from V and 0 from J, leaving 6 bases between them. CDR3 length equals 15 residues. CDR3 region: CASSQDANSGNTIYF. CDR3 sequence (DNA): TGCGCCAGCAGCCAAGATGCAAACTCTGGAAACACCATATATTTT.

This clonotype came up many times. This chain joins TRBV10-3 and TRBJ1-5; D gene unclear. Per the germline V gene, CDR1 is ENHRY and CDR2 is SYGVKD. V lost 3 bases and J 9 bases, leaving 6 bases between the germline ends. This CDR3 has 11 residues. Written as DNA, the CDR3 is TGTGCCATCAGTGACCCTGGGCCCCAGCATTTT. Protein product: CAISDPGPQHF.

This clonotype turned up a few times. J is TRBJ2-7 and V is TRBV18; TRBD2 agrees at 14 bases. V dropped 3 bases and J dropped 5; count of bases not matched to a gene: 3. This CDR3 contains 15 residues. Germline V gene sequence: CDR1 KGHSH, CDR2 LQKENI. This chain's CDR3 is CASSPGLAGENEQYF. The CDR3 DNA follows: TGTGCCAGCTCACCGGGACTAGCGGGAGAAAACGAGCAGTACTTC.

This clonotype occurred many times. The chain employs TRBV24-1 and TRBJ2-5; D gene unclear. The germline gives CDR1 KGHDR, CDR2 SFDVKD. V lost 10 bases, J lost 2 bases, and 1 base lay in between. The CDR3 is 9 amino acids. As DNA, the CDR3 is TGTGCCACACAAGAGACCCAGTACTTC. This codes for CATQETQYF.

This clonotype was counted at least ten times. J is TRBJ2-1 and V is TRBV29-1; 7 bases line up with TRBD2. This CDR3 contains 12 residues. Trimming cost V 5 bases and J 10 bases; bases outside gene matches: 8. Germline CDR1 reads SQVTM; CDR2 reads ANQGSEA. The CDR3 sequence: CSVRGNSGEQFF. CDR3 DNA sequence: TGCAGCGTTAGGGGAAATAGCGGGGAGCAGTTCTTC.

This clonotype was seen many times. The chain recombines TRBV7-9 with TRBJ1-6; a weak D match, TRBD1 (6 bases). This CDR3 is built from 16 residues. V was cut by 6 bases and J by 13 bases, with 25 bases left in between. CDR1 and CDR2 from the germline V gene are SEHNR and FQNEAQ (reference sequence). The CDR3 sequence: CASSSGAGGTFRPLHF. In DNA form, the CDR3 reads TGTGCCAGCAGTTCAGGGGCCGGTGGGACATTCAGGCCCCTCCACTTT.

As regards this clonotype: Relative to the germline gene, one junction end is altered; a read error may explain this. The genes are TRBV4-3 and TRBJ1-2; D gene uncertain. This CDR3 contains 16 residues. Germline assignment: CDR1 LGHNA and CDR2 YSLEER. The CDR3 here is CAGSQDQGPKSYGYTF. CDR3 sequence (DNA): TGCGCCGGCAGCCAAGATCAAGGTCCAAAAAGCTATGGCTACACCTTC.

Ten or more counts support this clonotype. The J gene is TRBJ1-6, the V gene TRBV28; tentatively, D is TRBD1 (5 bases). In germline, CDR1 is MDHEN, CDR2 SYDVKM. This CDR3 has 16 residues. Deletions cut 0 bases from V and 10 bases from J, with 16 bases between. The CDR3 DNA is TGTGCCAGCAGTTTATGGCCGACGGTGGGGGGATCACCCCTCCACTTT. Protein sequence: CASSLWPTVGGSPLHF. The variable domain in full, with the rest retrieved from reference TRBV28 and TRBJ1-6, is DVKVTQSSRYLVKRTGEKVFLECVQDMDHENMFWYRQDPGLGLRLIYFSYDVKMKEKGDIPEGYSVSREKKERFSLILESASTNQTSMYLCASSLWPTVGGSPLHFGNGTRLTVT.

This rearrangement joins TRBV9 to TRBJ1-2; a possible D gene is TRBD1 (5 bases). This CDR3 has 13 amino acids. Deletions cut 6 bases from V and 0 bases from J, with 9 bases between. Germline lookup yields CDR1 SGDLS and CDR2 YYNGEE. CDR3 sequence reads: CASNRDANYGYTF. The DNA for the CDR3 is TGTGCCAGCAATCGGGACGCTAACTATGGCTACACCTTC.

This clonotype was seen a handful of times. The chain links TRBV5-1 to TRBJ2-1, with a possible D match to TRBD2 (7 bases). V gave up 3 bases and J gave up 9 bases, with 16 bases separating them. This CDR3 is 14 amino acids long. Germline V gene sequence: CDR1 SGHRS, CDR2 YFSETQ. This CDR3 reads CASSSPGRGGEQFF. Written as DNA, the CDR3 is TGCGCCAGCAGCTCTCCGGGAAGGGGGGGTGAGCAGTTCTTC.

This clonotype has at least ten counts. The gene calls are TRBV29-1 and TRBJ2-5, with a weak D call TRBD2 (7 bases). The ends were cut back, 3 bases at V and 9 bases at J, with 17 bases in the middle. The V gene's germline CDR1 is SQVTM and CDR2 ANQGSEA. The CDR3 runs 13 residues. The CDR3 coding sequence is TGCAGCGTTGACGTAGGGGGGGGCGCGGCCCAGTACTTC. It codes for CSVDVGGGAAQYF.

The V call is TRBV28, the J call TRBJ2-2, with D perhaps matching TRBD2 (5 bases). The CDR3 contains 13 residues. Germline V gene lookup returns CDR1 MDHEN and CDR2 SYDVKM. The V end was cut by 7 bases, the J end by 5 bases, with 11 bases between. CDR3 protein: CASTGILTGELFF. CDR3 DNA sequence: TGTGCCAGCACCGGGATACTGACCGGGGAGCTGTTTTTT.